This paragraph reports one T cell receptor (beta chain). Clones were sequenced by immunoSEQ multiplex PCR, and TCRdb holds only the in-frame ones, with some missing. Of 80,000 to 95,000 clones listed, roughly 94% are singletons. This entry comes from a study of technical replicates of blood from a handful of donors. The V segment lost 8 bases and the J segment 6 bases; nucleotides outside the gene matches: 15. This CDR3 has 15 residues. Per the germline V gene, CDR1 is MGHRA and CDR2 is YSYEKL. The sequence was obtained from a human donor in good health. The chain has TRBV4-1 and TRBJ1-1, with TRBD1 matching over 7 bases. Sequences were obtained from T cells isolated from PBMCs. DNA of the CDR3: TGCGCCAGCGCCGACCTTCTGACAGGGTCTTCTGAAGCTTTCTTT. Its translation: CASADLLTGSSEAFF.